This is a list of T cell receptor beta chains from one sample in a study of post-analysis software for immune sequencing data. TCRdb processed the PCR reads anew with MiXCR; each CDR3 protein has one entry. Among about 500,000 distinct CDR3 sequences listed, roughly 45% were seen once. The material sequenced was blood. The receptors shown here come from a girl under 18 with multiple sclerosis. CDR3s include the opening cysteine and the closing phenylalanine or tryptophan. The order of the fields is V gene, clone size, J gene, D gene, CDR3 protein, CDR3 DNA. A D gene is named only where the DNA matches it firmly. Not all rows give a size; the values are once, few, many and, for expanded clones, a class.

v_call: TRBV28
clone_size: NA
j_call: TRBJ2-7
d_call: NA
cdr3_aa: CASSFNEQYF
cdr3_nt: TGTGCCAGCAGTTTCAACGAGCAGTACTTC

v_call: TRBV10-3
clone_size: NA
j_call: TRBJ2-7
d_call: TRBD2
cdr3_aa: CAISESSSGISYEQYF
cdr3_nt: TGTGCCATCAGTGAGTCGTCCAGCGGGATCTCCTACGAGCAGTACTTC

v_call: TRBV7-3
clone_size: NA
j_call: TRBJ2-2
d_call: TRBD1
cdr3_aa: CASSPMGRDRGRFGELFF
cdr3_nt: TGTGCCAGCAGCCCGATGGGCCGGGACAGGGGGCGTTTCGGGGAGCTGTTTTTT

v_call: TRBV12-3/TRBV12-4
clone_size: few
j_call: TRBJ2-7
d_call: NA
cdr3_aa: CASTSLVGAYEQYF
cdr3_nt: TGTGCCAGCACCTCCTTGGTGGGGGCGTACGAGCAGTACTTC

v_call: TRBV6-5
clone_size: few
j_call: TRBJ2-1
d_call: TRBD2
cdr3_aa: CASSILAGVDNEQFF
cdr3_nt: TGTGCCAGCAGTATACTAGCGGGAGTGGACAATGAGCAGTTCTTC

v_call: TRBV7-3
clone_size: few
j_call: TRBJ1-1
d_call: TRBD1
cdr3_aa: CASSPDRSIEAFF
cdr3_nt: TGTGCCAGCAGCCCGGACAGGAGTATTGAAGCTTTCTTT

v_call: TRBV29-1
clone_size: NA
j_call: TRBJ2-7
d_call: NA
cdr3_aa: CSVGAGSYEQYF
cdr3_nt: TGCAGCGTTGGAGCAGGGTCATACGAGCAGTACTTC

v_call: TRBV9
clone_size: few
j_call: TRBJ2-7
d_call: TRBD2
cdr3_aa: CASSPSGSSSYEQYF
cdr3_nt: TGTGCCAGCAGCCCCAGCGGGAGTTCGTCCTACGAGCAGTACTTC

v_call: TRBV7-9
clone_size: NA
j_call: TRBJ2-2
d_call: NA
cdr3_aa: CASSFEGFTGELFF
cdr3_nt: TGTGCCAGCAGCTTTGAAGGATTTACCGGGGAGCTGTTTTTT

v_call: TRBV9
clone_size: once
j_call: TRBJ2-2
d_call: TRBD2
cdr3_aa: CASSVDASGRIGELFF
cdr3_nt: TGTGCCAGCAGCGTAGATGCTAGCGGGAGGATCGGGGAGCTGTTTTTT

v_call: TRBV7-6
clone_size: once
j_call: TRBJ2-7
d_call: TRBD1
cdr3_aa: CASSFRDRGTYEQYF
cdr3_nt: TGTGCCAGCAGCTTTAGGGACAGGGGGACCTACGAGCAGTACTTC

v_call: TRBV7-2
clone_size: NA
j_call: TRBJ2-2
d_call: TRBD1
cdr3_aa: CASSFRTGNTGELFF
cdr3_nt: TGTGCCAGCAGCTTCCGGACAGGGAACACCGGGGAGCTGTTTTTT

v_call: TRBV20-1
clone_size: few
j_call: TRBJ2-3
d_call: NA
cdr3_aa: CSASSGAVDTQYF
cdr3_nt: TGCAGTGCTAGTTCAGGGGCGGTAGATACGCAGTATTTT

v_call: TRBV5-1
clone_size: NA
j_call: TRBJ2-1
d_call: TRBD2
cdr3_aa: CATRLAGGVENEQFF
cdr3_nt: TGCGCCACCCGACTAGCGGGGGGGGTAGAAAATGAGCAGTTCTTC

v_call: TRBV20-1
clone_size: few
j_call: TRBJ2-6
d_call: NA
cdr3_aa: CSARVEASGANVLTF
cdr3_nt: TGCAGTGCTAGAGTCGAAGCTTCTGGGGCCAACGTCCTGACTTTC

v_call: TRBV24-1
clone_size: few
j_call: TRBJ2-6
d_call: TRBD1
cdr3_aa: CATSDSWTGDGANVLTF
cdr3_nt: TGTGCCACCAGTGATTCTTGGACAGGGGACGGGGCCAACGTCCTGACTTTC

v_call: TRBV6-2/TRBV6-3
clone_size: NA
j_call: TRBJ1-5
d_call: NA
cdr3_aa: CASSTLSPTLGQPQHF
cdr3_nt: TGTGCCAGCAGCACCTTATCGCCCACGCTGGGGCAGCCCCAGCATTTT

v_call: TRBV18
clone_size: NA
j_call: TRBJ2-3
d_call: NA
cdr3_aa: CASSPPGVTDTQYF
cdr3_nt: TGTGCCAGCTCACCCCCGGGGGTCACAGATACGCAGTATTTT

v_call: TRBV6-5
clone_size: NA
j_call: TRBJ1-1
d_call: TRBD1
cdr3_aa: CASSYLAGGTEAFF
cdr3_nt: TGTGCCAGCAGTTACTTGGCAGGGGGCACTGAAGCTTTCTTT

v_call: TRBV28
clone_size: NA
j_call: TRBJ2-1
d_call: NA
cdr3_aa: CASSLWAGRSYNEQFF
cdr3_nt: TGTGCCAGCAGTTTATGGGCAGGCAGGTCCTACAATGAGCAGTTCTTC

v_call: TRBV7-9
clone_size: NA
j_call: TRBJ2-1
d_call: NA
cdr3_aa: CANSDGYNEQFF
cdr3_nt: TGTGCCAACTCGGACGGCTACAATGAGCAGTTCTTC

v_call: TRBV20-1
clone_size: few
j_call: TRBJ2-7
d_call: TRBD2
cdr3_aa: CSASGTSGSEQYF
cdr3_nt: TGCAGTGCTAGTGGGACTAGCGGGAGCGAGCAGTACTTC

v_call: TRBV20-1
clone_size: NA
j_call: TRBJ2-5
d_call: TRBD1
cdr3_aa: CSARAILPGGRVQGTQYF
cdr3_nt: TGCAGTGCTAGAGCCATATTACCAGGGGGCCGGGTTCAAGGGACCCAGTACTTC

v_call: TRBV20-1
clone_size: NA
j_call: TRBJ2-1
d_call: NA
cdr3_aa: CSASPSAYEQFF
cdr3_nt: TGCAGTGCTAGTCCCAGCGCCTATGAGCAGTTCTTC

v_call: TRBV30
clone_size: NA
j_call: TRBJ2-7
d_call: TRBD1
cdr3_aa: CAWSRPGTAAYEQYF
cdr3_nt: TGTGCCTGGAGTCGTCCCGGGACAGCAGCGTACGAGCAGTACTTC

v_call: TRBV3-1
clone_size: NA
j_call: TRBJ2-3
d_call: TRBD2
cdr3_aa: CASSQGVAGVTDTQYF
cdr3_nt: TGTGCCAGCAGCCAAGGGGTAGCGGGAGTAACAGATACGCAGTATTTT

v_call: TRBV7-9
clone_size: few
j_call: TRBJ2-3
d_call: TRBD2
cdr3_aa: CASRLAGGRKDTQYF
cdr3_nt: TGTGCCAGCAGGCTAGCGGGAGGGCGTAAAGATACGCAGTATTTT

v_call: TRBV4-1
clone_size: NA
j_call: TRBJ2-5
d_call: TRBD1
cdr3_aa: CASSQAGQGAKTQYF
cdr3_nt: TGCGCCAGCAGCCAAGCGGGGCAGGGGGCGAAGACCCAGTACTTC

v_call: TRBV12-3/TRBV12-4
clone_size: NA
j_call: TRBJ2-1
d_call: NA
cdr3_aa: CASSTEWGSDEQFF
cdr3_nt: TGTGCCAGCAGTACTGAATGGGGCAGCGATGAGCAGTTCTTC

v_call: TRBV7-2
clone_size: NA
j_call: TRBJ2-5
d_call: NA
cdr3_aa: CASSLATGGETQYF
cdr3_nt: TGTGCCAGCAGCTTAGCGACAGGAGGAGAGACCCAGTACTTC

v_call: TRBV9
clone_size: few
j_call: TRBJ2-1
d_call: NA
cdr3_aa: CASSAWGRPNNNEQFF
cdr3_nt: TGTGCCAGCAGCGCCTGGGGGCGACCGAACAACAATGAGCAGTTCTTC

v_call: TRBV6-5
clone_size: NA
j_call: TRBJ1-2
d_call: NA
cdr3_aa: CASRTYPHSNYGYTF
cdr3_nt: TGTGCCAGCAGAACTTACCCGCACTCTAACTATGGCTACACCTTC

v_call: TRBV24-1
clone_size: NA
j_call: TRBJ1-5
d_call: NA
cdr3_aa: CATSGSNQPQHF
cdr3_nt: TGTGCCACCAGTGGCAGCAATCAGCCCCAGCATTTT

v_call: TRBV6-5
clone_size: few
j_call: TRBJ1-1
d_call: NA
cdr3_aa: CASSSNGRHRSGTEAFF
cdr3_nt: TGTGCCAGCAGTTCAAACGGACGGCACCGGAGTGGCACTGAAGCTTTCTTT

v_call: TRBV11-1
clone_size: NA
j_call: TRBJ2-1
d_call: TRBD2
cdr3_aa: CASSLLAGISYNEQFF
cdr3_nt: TGTGCCAGCAGCTTACTAGCGGGAATCTCCTACAATGAGCAGTTCTTC

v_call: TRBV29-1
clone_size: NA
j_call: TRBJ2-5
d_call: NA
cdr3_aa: CSAGPGLVEGETQYF
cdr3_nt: TGCAGCGCCGGTCCTGGACTCGTCGAGGGAGAGACCCAGTACTTC

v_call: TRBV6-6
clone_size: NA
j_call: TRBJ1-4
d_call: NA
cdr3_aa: CASGYRKGEKLFF
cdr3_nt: TGTGCCAGCGGATACAGGAAGGGGGAAAAACTGTTTTTT

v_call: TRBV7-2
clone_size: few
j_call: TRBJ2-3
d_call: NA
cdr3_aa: CASGGTYSTDTQYF
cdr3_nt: TGTGCCAGCGGGGGCACATATAGCACAGATACGCAGTATTTT

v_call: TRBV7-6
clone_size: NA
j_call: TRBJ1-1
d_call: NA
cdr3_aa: CASSLAPGARNTEAFF
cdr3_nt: TGTGCCAGCAGCTTAGCGCCGGGGGCGAGGAACACTGAAGCTTTCTTT

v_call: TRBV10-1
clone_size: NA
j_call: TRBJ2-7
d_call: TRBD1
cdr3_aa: CASSSDRVGEQYF
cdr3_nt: TGCGCCAGCAGCTCCGACAGGGTAGGGGAGCAGTACTTC

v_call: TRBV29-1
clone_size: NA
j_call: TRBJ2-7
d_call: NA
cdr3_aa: CSVTGANEQYF
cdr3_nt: TGCAGCGTTACCGGGGCTAATGAGCAGTACTTC

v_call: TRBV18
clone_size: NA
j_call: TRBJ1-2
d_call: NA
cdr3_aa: CASSPLSENYGYTF
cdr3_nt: TGTGCCAGCTCACCACTGTCAGAGAACTATGGCTACACCTTC

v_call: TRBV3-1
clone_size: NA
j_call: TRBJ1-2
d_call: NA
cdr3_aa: CASSRVEGYGYTF
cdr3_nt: TGTGCCAGCAGCCGAGTGGAGGGCTATGGCTACACCTTC

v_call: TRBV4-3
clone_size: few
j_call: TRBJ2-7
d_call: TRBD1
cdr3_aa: CASSQAFDRDTYEQYF
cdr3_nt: TGCGCCAGCAGCCAAGCCTTTGACAGGGACACCTACGAGCAGTACTTC

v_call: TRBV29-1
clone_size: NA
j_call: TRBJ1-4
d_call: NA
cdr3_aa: CSVERAGENEKLFF
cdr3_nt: TGCAGCGTTGAAAGGGCAGGGGAAAATGAAAAACTGTTTTTT

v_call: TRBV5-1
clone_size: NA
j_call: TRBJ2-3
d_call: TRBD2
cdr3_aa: CASSAGLADGTDTQYF
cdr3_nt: TGCGCCAGCAGCGCAGGACTAGCGGACGGCACAGATACGCAGTATTTT

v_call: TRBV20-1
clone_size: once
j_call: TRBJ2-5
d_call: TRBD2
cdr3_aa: CSATTSGSLETQYF
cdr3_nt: TGCAGTGCCACGACTAGCGGGAGTCTGGAGACCCAGTACTTC

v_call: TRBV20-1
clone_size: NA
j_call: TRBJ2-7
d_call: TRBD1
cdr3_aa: CSAHGQGTYEQYF
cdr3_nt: TGCAGTGCGCACGGACAGGGTACCTACGAGCAGTACTTC

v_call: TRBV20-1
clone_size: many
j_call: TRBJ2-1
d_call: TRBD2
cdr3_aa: CSASDSGDVINEQFF
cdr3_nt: TGCAGTGCTAGCGATAGCGGGGACGTCATCAATGAGCAGTTCTTC